This TCR beta chain came from a study of T cell responses to AZD1222 COVID-19 vaccine. Study-wide results and caveats: Mapped onto spike, vaccine-associated CD4 TCRs spanned it and were dominant at 160-218 and 743-854. Spike-specific TCR breadth rose after two AZD1222 doses, and depth rose as well.

Looked up from germline, CDR1 is SQVTM and CDR2 is ANQGSEA. Trimming removed 6 bases at V and 0 bases at J, with 15 bases between. The CDR3 sequence is 15 residues long. The assay was immunoSEQ multiplex PCR, and TCRdb's table has in-frame clones only and misses some. In the table there are 130,000 or so clones, around 90% of which are singletons. As concerns this clone: The antigen is unknown.

Sequenced material: peripheral blood, taken 28 days after the second AZD1222 dose. The TCR sequence derives from an adult who received the AZD1222 COVID-19 vaccine. The chain couples TRBV29-1 to TRBJ2-1; D call uncertain. The CDR3 region has the DNA TGCAGCGTCTACGGTGGCCTGAGCTCCTACAATGAGCAGTTCTTC. Its protein is CSVYGGLSSYNEQFF.